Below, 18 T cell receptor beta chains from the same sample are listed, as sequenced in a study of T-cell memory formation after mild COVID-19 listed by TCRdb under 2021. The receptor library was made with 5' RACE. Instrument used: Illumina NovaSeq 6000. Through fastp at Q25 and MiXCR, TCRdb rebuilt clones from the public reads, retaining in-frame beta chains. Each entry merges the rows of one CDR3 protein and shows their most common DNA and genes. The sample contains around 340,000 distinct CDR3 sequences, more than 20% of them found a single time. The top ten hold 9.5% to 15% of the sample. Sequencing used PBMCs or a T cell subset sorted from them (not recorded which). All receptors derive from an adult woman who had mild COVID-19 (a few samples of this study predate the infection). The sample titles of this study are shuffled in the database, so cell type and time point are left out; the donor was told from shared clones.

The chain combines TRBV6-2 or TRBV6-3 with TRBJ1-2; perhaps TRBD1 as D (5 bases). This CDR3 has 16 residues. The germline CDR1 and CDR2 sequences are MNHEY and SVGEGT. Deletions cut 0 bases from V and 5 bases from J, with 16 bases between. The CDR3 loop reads CASSYSNQGLPYGYTF. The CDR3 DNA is TGTGCCAGCAGTTACTCGAACCAGGGCCTACCTTATGGCTACACCTTC.

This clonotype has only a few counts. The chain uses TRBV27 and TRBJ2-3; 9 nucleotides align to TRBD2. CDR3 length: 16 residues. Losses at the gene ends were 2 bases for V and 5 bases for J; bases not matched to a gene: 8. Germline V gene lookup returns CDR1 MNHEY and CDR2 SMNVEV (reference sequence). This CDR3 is CASSLKRGGGEDTQYF. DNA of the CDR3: TGTGCCAGCAGTTTAAAGCGGGGCGGGGGGGAAGATACGCAGTATTTT.

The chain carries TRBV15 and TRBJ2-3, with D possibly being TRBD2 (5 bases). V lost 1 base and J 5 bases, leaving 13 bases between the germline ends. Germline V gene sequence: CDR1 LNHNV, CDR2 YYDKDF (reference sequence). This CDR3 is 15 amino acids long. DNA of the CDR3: TGTGCCACCAGCAGAGGAAGGGCTAGCTTAGATACGCAGTATTTT. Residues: CATSRGRASLDTQYF.

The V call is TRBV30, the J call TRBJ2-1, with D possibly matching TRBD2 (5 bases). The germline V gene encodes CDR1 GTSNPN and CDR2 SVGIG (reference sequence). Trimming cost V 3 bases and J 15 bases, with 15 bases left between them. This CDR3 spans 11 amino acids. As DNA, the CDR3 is TGTGCCTGGAGCCCCGGGGTAGTGGGGTTCTTC. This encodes CAWSPGVVGFF.

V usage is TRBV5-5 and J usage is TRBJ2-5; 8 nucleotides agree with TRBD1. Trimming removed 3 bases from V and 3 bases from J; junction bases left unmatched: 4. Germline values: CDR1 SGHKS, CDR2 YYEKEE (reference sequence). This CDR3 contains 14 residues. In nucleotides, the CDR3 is TGTGCCAGCAGCTGGGGACAGGCGGAAGAGACCCAGTACTTC. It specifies CASSWGQAEETQYF.

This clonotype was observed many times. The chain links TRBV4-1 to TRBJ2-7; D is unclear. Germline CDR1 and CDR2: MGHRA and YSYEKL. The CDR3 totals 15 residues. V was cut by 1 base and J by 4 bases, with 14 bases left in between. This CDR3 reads CASSQGEKDRYEQYF. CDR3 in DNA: TGCGCCAGCAGCCAAGGGGAAAAAGACCGATACGAGCAGTACTTC.

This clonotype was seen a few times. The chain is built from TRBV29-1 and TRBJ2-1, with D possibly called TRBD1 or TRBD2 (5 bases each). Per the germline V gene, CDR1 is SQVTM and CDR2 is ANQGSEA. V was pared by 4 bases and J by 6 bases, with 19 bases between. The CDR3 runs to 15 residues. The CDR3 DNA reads TGCAGCGTTGGGGGGATCGGCGGGCGGCCCAATGAGCAGTTCTTC. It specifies CSVGGIGGRPNEQFF.

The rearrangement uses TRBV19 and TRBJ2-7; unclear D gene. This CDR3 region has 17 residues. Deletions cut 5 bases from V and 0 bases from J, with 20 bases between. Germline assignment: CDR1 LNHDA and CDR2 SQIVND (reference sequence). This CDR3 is CASSVGARGLTSYEQYF. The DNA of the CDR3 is TGTGCCAGTAGTGTTGGTGCTAGAGGCCTGACCTCCTACGAGCAGTACTTC. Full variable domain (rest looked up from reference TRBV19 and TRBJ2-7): DGGITQSPKYLFRKEGQNVTLSCEQNLNHDAMYWYRQDPGQGLRLIYYSQIVNDFQKGDIAEGYSVSREKKESFPLTVTSAQKNPTAFYLCASSVGARGLTSYEQYFGPGTRLTVT.

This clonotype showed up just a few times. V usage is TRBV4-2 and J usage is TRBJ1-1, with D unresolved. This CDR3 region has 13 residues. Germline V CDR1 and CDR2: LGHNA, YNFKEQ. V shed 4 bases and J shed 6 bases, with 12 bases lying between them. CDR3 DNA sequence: TGTGCCAGCAGCCCGGATAATACCGCTGAAGCTTTCTTT. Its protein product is CASSPDNTAEAFF.

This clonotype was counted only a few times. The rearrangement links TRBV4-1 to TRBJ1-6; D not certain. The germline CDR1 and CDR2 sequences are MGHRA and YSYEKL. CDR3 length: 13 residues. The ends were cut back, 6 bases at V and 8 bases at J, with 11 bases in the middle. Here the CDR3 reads CASSHAGDSPLHF. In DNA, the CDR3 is TGCGCCAGCAGTCACGCCGGGGATTCACCCCTCCACTTT.

CDR3 region: CASSETGAAEKLFF. DNA for the CDR3: TGTGCCAGCAGTGAGACAGGCGCCGCTGAAAAACTGTTTTTT. This rearrangement joins TRBV2 to TRBJ1-4, with D maybe TRBD1 (6 bases). The germline gives CDR1 SNHLY, CDR2 FYNNEI. V was clipped by 3 bases and J by 7 bases, with 12 bases between them. This CDR3 comprises 14 residues.

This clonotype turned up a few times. This CDR3 is CSASSKRGPSYEQYF. The CDR3 region has the DNA TGCAGTGCTAGTTCGAAGCGGGGGCCTTCCTACGAGCAGTACTTC. The rearrangement uses TRBV20-1 and TRBJ2-7; 8 positions match TRBD2. The J segment lost 1 base and the V segment lost 3 bases, leaving 8 bases of the junction unmatched. Germline CDR1 and CDR2: DFQATT and SNEGSKA (reference sequence). The CDR3 contains 15 residues.

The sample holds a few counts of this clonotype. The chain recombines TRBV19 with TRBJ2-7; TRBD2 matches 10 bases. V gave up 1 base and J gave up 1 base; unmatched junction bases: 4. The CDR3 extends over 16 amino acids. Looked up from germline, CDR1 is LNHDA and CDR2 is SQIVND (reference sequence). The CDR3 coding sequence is TGTGCCAGTAGTATAGCTCTAGCGGGAGTATCCTACGAGCAGTACTTC. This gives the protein CASSIALAGVSYEQYF.

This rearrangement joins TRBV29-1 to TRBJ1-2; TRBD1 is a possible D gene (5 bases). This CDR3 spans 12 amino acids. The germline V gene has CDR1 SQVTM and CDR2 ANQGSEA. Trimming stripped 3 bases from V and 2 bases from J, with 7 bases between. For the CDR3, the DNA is TGCAGCGTTGAGTACAGGAACTATGGCTACACCTTC. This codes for CSVEYRNYGYTF.

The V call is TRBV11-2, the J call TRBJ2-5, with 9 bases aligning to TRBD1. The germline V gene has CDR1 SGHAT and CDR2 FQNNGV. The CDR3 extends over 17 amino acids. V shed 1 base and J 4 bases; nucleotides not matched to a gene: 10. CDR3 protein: CASSLVSGTGLSETQYF. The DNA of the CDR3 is TGTGCCAGCAGCTTAGTATCCGGGACAGGGTTGTCAGAGACCCAGTACTTC.

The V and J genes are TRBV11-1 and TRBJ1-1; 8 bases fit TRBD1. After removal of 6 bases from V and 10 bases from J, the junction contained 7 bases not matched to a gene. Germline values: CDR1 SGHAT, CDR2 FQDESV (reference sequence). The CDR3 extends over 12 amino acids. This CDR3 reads CASRFPGGIAFF. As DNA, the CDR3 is TGTGCCAGCAGATTTCCAGGGGGCATAGCTTTCTTT. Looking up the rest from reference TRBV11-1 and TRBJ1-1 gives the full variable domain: EAEVAQSPRYKITEKSQAVAFWCDPISGHATLYWYRQILGQGPELLVQFQDESVVDDSQLPKDRFSAERLKGVDSTLKIQPAELGDSAMYLCASRFPGGIAFFGQGTRLTVV.

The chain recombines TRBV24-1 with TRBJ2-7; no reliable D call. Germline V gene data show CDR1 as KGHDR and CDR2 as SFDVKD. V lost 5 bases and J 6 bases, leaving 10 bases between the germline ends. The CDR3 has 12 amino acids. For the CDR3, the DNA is TGTGCCACCAGTGGGACCATAGGCGAGCAGTACTTC. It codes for CATSGTIGEQYF.

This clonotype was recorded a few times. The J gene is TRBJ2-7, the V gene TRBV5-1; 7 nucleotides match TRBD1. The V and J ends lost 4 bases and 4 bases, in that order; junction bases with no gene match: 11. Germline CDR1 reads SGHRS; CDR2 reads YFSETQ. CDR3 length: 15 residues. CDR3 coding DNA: TGCGCCAGCAGCCAGGGGACAGACATTCCTTACGAGCAGTACTTC. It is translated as CASSQGTDIPYEQYF.